Below are 20 T cell receptor beta chains sequenced from a single sample in a study of cytomegalovirus exposure and HLA in healthy donors. The study ran its PCR with 60 Vbeta and 13 Jbeta primers. Produced via immunoSEQ multiplex PCR; TCRdb's table is partial and in-frame only. This repertoire shows about 200,000 clones, about 88% found once; its top ten account for less than 0.35%. The specimen sequenced was PBMCs. Receptors originate from a woman in her twenties or thirties in good health and CMV-seronegative.

The V call is TRBV7-9, the J call TRBJ1-1; 8 bases match TRBD1. The CDR3 consists of 12 residues. V shed 7 bases, J shed 3 bases, and the junction held 1 base outside the gene matches. Germline V CDR1 and CDR2: SEHNR, FQNEAQ (reference sequence). CDR3 nucleotides: TGTGCCAGCACGGACAGGGACACTGAAGCTTTCTTT. It is translated as CASTDRDTEAFF.

The count of this clone is one. The V and J genes are TRBV28 and TRBJ1-2, with D tentatively TRBD1 (5 bases). CDR3 length: 16 amino acids. CDR1 and CDR2 (germline): MDHEN, SYDVKM. The V gene lost 4 bases and the J gene lost 4 bases, with 19 bases spanning the gap. In DNA form, the CDR3 reads TGTGCCAGCAGTTCCCCTTCCTTCACAGGATTCTATGGCTACACCTTC. It translates to CASSSPSFTGFYGYTF.

This clone occurred once. The rearrangement links TRBV5-5 to TRBJ1-1; 7 positions agree with TRBD1. This CDR3 is built from 17 residues. Germline V gives CDR1 SGHKS, CDR2 YYEKEE (reference sequence). J gave up 0 bases and V 5 bases, and 13 bases lay outside the gene matches. The DNA of the CDR3 is TGTGCCAGCAGTCCGGTCCTGGGACAGTCGATGAACACTGAAGCTTTCTTT. It encodes CASSPVLGQSMNTEAFF.

V and J are TRBV5-1 and TRBJ2-2; unclear D gene. CDR1 and CDR2 from the germline V gene are SGHRS and YFSETQ. Trimming removed 3 bases at V and 3 bases at J, with 3 bases between. The CDR3 has 12 residues. CDR3 in DNA: TGCGCCAGCAGCTCAGACACCGGGGAGCTGTTTTTT. Encoded protein: CASSSDTGELFF. The whole variable domain, remainder taken from reference TRBV5-1 and TRBJ2-2, is KAGVTQTPRYLIKTRGQQVTLSCSPISGHRSVSWYQQTPGQGLQFLFEYFSETQRNKGNFPGRFSGRQFSNSRSEMNVSTLELGDSALYLCASSSDTGELFFGEGSRLTVL.

The chain has TRBV7-9 and TRBJ2-7; D may be TRBD2 (5 bases). This CDR3 contains 13 residues. Germline CDR1 reads SEHNR; CDR2 reads FQNEAQ (reference sequence). V lost 5 bases and J lost 3, with 11 bases in between. CDR3 protein: CASSEIRDYEQYF. In nucleotides, the CDR3 is TGTGCCAGCAGCGAAATCCGGGACTACGAGCAGTACTTC.

V is TRBV7-7 and J is TRBJ2-5, with 12 bases that match TRBD2. Germline values: CDR1 SSHAT, CDR2 FNYEAQ (reference sequence). This CDR3 is 14 amino acids long. CDR3 sequence: CASSPSGRGETQYF. CDR3 nucleotides: TGTGCTAGCTCTCCTAGCGGGAGGGGAGAGACCCAGTACTTC.

The chain couples TRBV19 to TRBJ1-3, with a possible D match to TRBD1 (6 bases). Trimming pared 4 bases from V and 2 bases from J, leaving 6 bases between. From germline, CDR1 is LNHDA and CDR2 SQIVND (reference sequence). The CDR3 runs 13 residues. CDR3 in DNA: TGTGCCAGTAGTAGGGACACTGGAAACACCATATATTTT. Its protein product is CASSRDTGNTIYF. Full variable domain (remainder filled in from reference TRBV19 and TRBJ1-3): DGGITQSPKYLFRKEGQNVTLSCEQNLNHDAMYWYRQDPGQGLRLIYYSQIVNDFQKGDIAEGYSVSREKKESFPLTVTSAQKNPTAFYLCASSRDTGNTIYFGEGSWLTVV.

As regards this clone: The junction departs from the called germline gene at one end, perhaps through a read error. The rearrangement uses TRBV7-7 and TRBJ2-7; TRBD1 might be the D (6 bases). The CDR3 sequence is 14 residues long. Germline V gene data show CDR1 as SSHAT and CDR2 as FNYEAQ (reference sequence). The CDR3 loop reads CASSLYEGAYEQYF. CDR3 nucleotide sequence: TGTGCTAGCAGCTTATATGAGGGGGCCTACGAGCAGTACTTC.

The rearrangement links TRBV10-3 to TRBJ2-3, with D possibly matching TRBD1 (6 bases). CDR3 length: 15 amino acids. V shed 9 bases and J shed 1 base, with 17 bases lying between them. Germline V gives CDR1 ENHRY, CDR2 SYGVKD. The CDR3: CAIGRYSGGTDTQYF. CDR3 nucleotide sequence: TGTGCCATTGGGAGATATTCAGGGGGCACAGATACGCAGTATTTT.

The CDR3 spells CATSDRPLVNYGYTF. The CDR3 DNA sequence: TGTGCCACCTCGGACAGACCGCTCGTAAACTATGGCTACACCTTC. The rearrangement joins TRBV28 to TRBJ1-2, with D maybe TRBD1 (6 bases). V shed 10 bases and J shed 2 bases, with 20 bases lying between them. CDR1 and CDR2 (germline): MDHEN, SYDVKM. CDR3 length: 15 amino acids.

The rearrangement links TRBV2 to TRBJ1-1; no firm D call. The germline V gene encodes CDR1 SNHLY and CDR2 FYNNEI. With 6 bases removed from V and 5 bases from J, the gap between germline ends came to 10 bases. CDR3 length: 12 amino acids. This chain's CDR3 is CASRGFLTEAFF. The CDR3 nucleotides read TGTGCCAGCAGGGGCTTCTTAACTGAAGCTTTCTTT.

The chain joins TRBV6-4 to TRBJ1-5, with D possibly TRBD1 on 5 matching bases. V was shortened by 4 bases and J by 4 bases, with 26 bases between the two germline ends. There are 19 residues in the CDR3. CDR1 is MRHNA and CDR2 is SNTAGT in the germline V gene. The chain's CDR3 is CASSAWTKGAFNRNQPQHF. The CDR3 coding sequence is TGTGCCAGCAGTGCCTGGACCAAAGGGGCTTTTAATCGTAATCAGCCCCAGCATTTT.

The V gene is TRBV7-8, the J gene TRBJ2-7; 8 bases map to TRBD1. This CDR3 contains 14 residues. Germline V CDR1 and CDR2: SGHVS, FQNEAQ. The J segment lost 2 bases and the V segment lost 5 bases, leaving 5 bases of the junction unmatched. The CDR3 here is CASSLRQGPYEQYF. In DNA, the CDR3 is TGTGCCAGCAGCCTCCGACAGGGGCCCTACGAGCAGTACTTC.

Written as DNA, the CDR3 is TGTGCCTGGAGTGTTGGGACAGGGGAGCCTCATGAAGCTTTCTTT. This translates into CAWSVGTGEPHEAFF. J is TRBJ1-1 and V is TRBV30, with 10 bases identical to TRBD1. V shed 0 bases and J 7 bases; nucleotides not matched to a gene: 8. The CDR3 consists of 15 residues. Per the germline V gene, CDR1 is GTSNPN and CDR2 is SVGIG (reference sequence).

This clone was counted a single time. V is TRBV9 and J is TRBJ1-5, with D uncertain. Trimming stripped 0 bases from V and 4 bases from J, with 11 bases between. Germline CDR1 reads SGDLS; CDR2 reads YYNGEE. This CDR3 region has 15 residues. The DNA of the CDR3 is TGTGCCAGCAGCGTAGGGCCCGCCTTTAATCAGCCCCAGCATTTT. Translating gives CASSVGPAFNQPQHF.

The genes are TRBV19 and TRBJ2-6, with TRBD1 matching 8 bases. Unmatched junction bases numbered 9, after V lost 11 bases and J lost 0 bases. The germline V gene encodes CDR1 LNHDA and CDR2 SQIVND (reference sequence). CDR3 length: 16 amino acids. The CDR3 coding sequence is TGTGCCTCCTCCGGGACAGGTAGCTCTGGGGCCAACGTCCTGACTTTC. Translating it yields CASSGTGSSGANVLTF.

V is TRBV7-9 and J is TRBJ1-4, with TRBD1 matching 9 bases. The CDR3 has 14 residues. The V and J ends lost 10 bases and 0 bases, in that order; junction bases with no gene match: 3. The germline V gene encodes CDR1 SEHNR and CDR2 FQNEAQ (reference sequence). CDR3 in DNA: TGTGCCACGGGACAGGGCGCAACTAATGAAAAACTGTTTTTT. Translating it yields CATGQGATNEKLFF. Supplemented by reference TRBV7-9 and TRBJ1-4, the full variable domain reads DTGVSQNPRHKITKRGQNVTFRCDPISEHNRLYWYRQTLGQGPEFLTYFQNEAQLEKSRLLSDRFSAERPKGSFSTLEIQRTEQGDSAMYLCATGQGATNEKLFFGSGTQLSVL.

The genes are TRBV28 and TRBJ2-5; D gene unclear. V lost 11 bases and J lost 0, with 19 bases in between. This CDR3 is built from 15 residues. The V gene's germline CDR1 is MDHEN and CDR2 SYDVKM. Here the CDR3 DNA reads TGTGCCGGCAACATGGGCAGGTGGGACCAAGAGACCCAGTACTTC. Encoded protein: CAGNMGRWDQETQYF.

The rearrangement links TRBV7-9 to TRBJ2-7; 12 bases fit TRBD1. This CDR3 has 15 residues. From germline, CDR1 is SEHNR and CDR2 FQNEAQ (reference sequence). Losses at the gene ends were 5 bases for V and 7 bases for J; bases not matched to a gene: 9. The CDR3 coding sequence is TGTGCCAGCAGCACGCCGGGACAGGGGGCCCGGGAGCAGTACTTC. Its protein product is CASSTPGQGAREQYF.

The rearrangement uses TRBV13 and TRBJ1-1; the D is unclear. In germline, CDR1 is PRHDT, CDR2 FYEKMQ (reference sequence). V was trimmed by 0 bases and J by 0 bases, leaving 5 bases between them. The CDR3 sequence is 14 residues long. The CDR3: CASSLGRLNTEAFF. In nucleotides, the CDR3 is TGTGCCAGCAGCTTAGGGAGGTTGAACACTGAAGCTTTCTTT.